This TCR beta chain was obtained from a study of T cell changes during pregnancy in multiple sclerosis. Generated by immunoSEQ multiplex PCR, the TCRdb table keeps only in-frame clones and is missing some. In the table there are 65,000 to 85,000 clones, more than 80% of which are singletons. The V gene's germline CDR1 is SGHRS and CDR2 YFSETQ. CDR3 length equals 16 residues. V lost 0 bases to trimming and J lost 1 base, with 12 bases between them. The sample here was peripheral blood, taken in the first trimester of pregnancy. This receptor was taken from a female donor in good health, enrolled as a control in a pregnancy study. This sequence joins TRBV5-1 and TRBJ2-3, with a tentative D call TRBD2 (6 bases). The CDR3 bases are TGCGCCAGCAGCTTGGCCGCTAGCGAAGGCACAGATACGCAGTATTTT. Protein: CASSLAASEGTDTQYF.